The sequence of this T cell receptor beta chain was determined in a study of blood T cell repertoires in COVID-19. Profiled with immunoSEQ multiplex PCR; TCRdb holds only in-frame clones, not every one. The sample consists of about 200,000 clones, around nine tenths of them appearing once. V was clipped by 3 bases and J by 6 bases; unmatched bases: 6. The germline V gene encodes CDR1 SGDLS and CDR2 YYNGEE. The length of the CDR3 is 13 residues. The sequenced sample was peripheral blood. This rearrangement joins TRBV9 to TRBJ2-7, with 7 bases lining up with TRBD2. This receptor was identified in a man younger than 30 with active or convalescent COVID-19. CDR3 nucleotides: TGTGCCAGCAGCGCCGGACTAGAATCCGAGCAGTACTTC. Translating it yields CASSAGLESEQYF.